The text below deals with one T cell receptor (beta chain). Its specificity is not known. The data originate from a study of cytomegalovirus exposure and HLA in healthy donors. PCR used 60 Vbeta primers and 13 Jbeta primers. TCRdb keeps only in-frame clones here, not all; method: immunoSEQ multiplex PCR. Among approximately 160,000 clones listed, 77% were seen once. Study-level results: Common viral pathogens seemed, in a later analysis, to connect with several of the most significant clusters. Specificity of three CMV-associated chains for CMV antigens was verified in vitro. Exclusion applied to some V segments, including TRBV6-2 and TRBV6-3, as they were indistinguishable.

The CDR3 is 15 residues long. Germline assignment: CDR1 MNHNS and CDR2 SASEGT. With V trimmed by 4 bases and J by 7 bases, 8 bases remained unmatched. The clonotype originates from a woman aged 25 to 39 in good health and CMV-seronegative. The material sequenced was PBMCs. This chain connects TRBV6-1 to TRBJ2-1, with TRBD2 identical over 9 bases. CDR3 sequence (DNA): TGTGCCAGCAGTGCCCCGGGACTAGCCAATAATGAGCAGTTCTTC. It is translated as CASSAPGLANNEQFF.